This record concerns one T cell receptor (beta chain) sequence. What it recognizes is unknown. This specimen includes other DNA sequences encoding the same CDR3. Assay used: immunoSEQ multiplex PCR; TCRdb lists only in-frame clones, some missing. Among some 2,000,000 clones, approximately 95% were seen once, and the ten largest hold 0.1% to 0.15%. Germline V gene data show CDR1 as SGDLS and CDR2 as YYNGEE. After removal of 2 bases from V and 1 base from J, the junction contained 2 bases not matched to a gene. The CDR3 is 16 amino acids. This record comes from a study of shared clonotypes between healthy human individuals. Whole-study findings and limits: Donors were few, which limited the genetic and exposure-history diversity represented.

The chain is built from TRBV9 and TRBJ2-3; 12 positions match TRBD2. Material: naive CD4+ T cells sorted from blood. As for subset: CD45RA+ positively selected. This sequence was found in a man aged 18 to 30 in good health. The CDR3 loop reads CASSVRTSGGTDTQYF. Here the CDR3 DNA reads TGTGCCAGCAGCGTGCGGACTAGCGGGGGCACAGATACGCAGTATTTT.